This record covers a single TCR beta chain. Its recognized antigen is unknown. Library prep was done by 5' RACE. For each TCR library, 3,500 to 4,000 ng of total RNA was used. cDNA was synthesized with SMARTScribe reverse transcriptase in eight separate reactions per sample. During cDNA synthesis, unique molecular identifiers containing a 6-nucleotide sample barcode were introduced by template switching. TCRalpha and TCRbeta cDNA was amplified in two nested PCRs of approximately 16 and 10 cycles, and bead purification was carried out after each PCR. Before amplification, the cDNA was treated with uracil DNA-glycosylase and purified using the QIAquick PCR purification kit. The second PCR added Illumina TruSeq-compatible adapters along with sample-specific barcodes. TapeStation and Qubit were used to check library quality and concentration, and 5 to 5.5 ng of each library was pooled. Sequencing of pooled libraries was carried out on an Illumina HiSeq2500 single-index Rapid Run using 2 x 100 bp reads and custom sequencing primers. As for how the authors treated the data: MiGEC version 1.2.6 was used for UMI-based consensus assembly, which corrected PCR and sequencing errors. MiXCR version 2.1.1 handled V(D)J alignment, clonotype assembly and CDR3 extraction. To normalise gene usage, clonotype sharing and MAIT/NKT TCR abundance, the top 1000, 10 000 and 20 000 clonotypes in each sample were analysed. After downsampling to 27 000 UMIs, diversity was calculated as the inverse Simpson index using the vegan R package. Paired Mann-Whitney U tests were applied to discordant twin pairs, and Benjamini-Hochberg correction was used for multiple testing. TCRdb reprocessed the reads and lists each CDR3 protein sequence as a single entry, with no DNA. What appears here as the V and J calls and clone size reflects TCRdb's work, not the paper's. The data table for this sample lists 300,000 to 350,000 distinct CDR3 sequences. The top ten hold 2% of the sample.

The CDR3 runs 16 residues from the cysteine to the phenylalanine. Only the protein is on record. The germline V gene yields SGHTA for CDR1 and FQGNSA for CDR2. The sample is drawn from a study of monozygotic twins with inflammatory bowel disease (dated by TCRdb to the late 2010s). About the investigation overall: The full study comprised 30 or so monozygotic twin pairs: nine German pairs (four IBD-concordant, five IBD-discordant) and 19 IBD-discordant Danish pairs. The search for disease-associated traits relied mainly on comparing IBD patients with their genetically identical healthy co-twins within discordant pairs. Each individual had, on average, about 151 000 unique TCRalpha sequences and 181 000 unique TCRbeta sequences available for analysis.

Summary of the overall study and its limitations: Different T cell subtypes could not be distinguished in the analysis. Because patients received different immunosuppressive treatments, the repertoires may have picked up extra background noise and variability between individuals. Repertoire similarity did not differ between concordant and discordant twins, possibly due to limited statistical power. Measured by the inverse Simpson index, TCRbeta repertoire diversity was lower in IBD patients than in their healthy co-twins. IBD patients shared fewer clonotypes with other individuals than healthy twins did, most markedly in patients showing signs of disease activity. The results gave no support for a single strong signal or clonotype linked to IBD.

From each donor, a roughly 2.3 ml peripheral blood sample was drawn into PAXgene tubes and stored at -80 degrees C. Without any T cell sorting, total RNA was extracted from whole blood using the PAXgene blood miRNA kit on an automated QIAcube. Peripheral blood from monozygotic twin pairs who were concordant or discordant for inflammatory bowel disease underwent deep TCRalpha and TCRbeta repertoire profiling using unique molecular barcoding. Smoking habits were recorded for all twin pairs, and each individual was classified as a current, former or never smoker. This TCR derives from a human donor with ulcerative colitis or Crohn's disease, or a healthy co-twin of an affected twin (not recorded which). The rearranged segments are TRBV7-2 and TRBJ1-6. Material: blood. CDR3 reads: CASSSGGIIRGSPLHF.